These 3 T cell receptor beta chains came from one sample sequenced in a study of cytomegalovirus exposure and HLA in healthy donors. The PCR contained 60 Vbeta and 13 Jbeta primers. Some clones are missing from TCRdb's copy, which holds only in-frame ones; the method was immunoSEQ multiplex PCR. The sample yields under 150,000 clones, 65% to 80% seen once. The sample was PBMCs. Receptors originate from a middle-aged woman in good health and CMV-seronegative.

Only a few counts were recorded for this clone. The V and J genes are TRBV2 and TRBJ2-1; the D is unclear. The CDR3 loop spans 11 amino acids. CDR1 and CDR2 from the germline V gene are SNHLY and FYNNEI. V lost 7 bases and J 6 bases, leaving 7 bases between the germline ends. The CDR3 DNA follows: TGTGCCAGCACCCGGAGCAATGAGCAGTTCTTC. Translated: CASTRSNEQFF.

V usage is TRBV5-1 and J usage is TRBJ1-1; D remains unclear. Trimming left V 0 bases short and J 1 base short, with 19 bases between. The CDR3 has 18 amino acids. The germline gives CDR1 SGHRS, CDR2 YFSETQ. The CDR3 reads CASSLDSARLNSNTEAFF. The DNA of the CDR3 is TGCGCCAGCAGCTTGGATTCGGCCAGGTTGAATTCGAACACTGAAGCTTTCTTT. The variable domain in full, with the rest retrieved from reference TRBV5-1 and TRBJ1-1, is KAGVTQTPRYLIKTRGQQVTLSCSPISGHRSVSWYQQTPGQGLQFLFEYFSETQRNKGNFPGRFSGRQFSNSRSEMNVSTLELGDSALYLCASSLDSARLNSNTEAFFGQGTRLTVV.

DNA of the CDR3: TGTGCCAGCAGTCCCCTCGACAGTGCAGATACGCAGTATTTT. This encodes CASSPLDSADTQYF. The genes are TRBV27 and TRBJ2-3; TRBD1 might be the D (5 bases). The germline V gene has CDR1 MNHEY and CDR2 SMNVEV (reference sequence). CDR3 length equals 14 residues. V was shortened by 5 bases and J by 4 bases, with 13 bases between the two germline ends.